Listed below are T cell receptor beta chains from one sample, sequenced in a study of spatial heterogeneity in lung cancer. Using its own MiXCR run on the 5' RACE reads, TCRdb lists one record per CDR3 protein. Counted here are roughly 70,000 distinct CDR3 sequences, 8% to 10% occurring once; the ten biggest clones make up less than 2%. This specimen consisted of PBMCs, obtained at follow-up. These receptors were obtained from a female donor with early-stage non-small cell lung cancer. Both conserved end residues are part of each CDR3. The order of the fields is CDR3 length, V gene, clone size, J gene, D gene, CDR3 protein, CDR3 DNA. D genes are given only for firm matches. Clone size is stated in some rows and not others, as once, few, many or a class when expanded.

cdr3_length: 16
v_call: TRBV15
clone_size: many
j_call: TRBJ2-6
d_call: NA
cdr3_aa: CATSRGQFSGANVLTF
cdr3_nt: TGTGCCACCAGCAGAGGACAGTTCTCTGGGGCCAACGTCCTGACTTTC

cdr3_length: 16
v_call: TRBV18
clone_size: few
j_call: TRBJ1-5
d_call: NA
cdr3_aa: CASSLDPVYSNQPQHF
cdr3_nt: TGTGCCAGCTCCCTGGACCCCGTTTATAGCAATCAGCCCCAGCATTTT

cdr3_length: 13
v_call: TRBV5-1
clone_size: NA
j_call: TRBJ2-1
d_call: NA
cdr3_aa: CASSLSGYNEQFF
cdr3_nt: TGCGCCAGCAGCTTGTCAGGGTACAATGAGCAGTTCTTC

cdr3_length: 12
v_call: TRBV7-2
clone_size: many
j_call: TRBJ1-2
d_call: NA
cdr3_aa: CASSFPVYGYTF
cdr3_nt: TGTGCCAGCAGCTTCCCCGTCTATGGCTACACCTTC

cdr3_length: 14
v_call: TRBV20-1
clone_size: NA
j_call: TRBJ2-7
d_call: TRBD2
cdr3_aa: CSAKLAGVSHEQYF
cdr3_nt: TGCAGTGCCAAACTAGCGGGAGTATCCCACGAGCAGTACTTC

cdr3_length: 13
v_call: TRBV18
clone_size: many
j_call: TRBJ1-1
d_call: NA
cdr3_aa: CASSPRVYTEAFF
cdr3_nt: TGTGCCAGCTCACCCAGGGTGTACACTGAAGCTTTCTTT

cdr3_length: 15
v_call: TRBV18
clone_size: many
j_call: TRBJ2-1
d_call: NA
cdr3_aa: CASSPPVRFYNEQFF
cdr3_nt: TGTGCCAGCTCACCACCGGTCCGATTTTACAATGAGCAGTTCTTC

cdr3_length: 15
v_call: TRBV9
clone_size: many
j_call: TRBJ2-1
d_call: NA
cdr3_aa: CASSVDENRYNEQFF
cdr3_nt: TGTGCCAGCAGCGTAGACGAAAACCGATACAATGAGCAGTTCTTC

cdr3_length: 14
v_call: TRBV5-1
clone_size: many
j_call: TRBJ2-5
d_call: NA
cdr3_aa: CASSLASGRETQYF
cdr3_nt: TGCGCCAGCAGCTTGGCGTCAGGGAGAGAGACCCAGTACTTC

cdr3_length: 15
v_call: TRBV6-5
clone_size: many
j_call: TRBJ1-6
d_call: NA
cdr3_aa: CASSYSGRLNSPLHF
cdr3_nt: TGTGCCAGCAGTTACTCGGGCAGGTTAAATTCACCCCTCCACTTT

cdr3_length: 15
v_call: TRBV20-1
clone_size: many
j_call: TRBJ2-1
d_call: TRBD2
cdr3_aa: CSAWGLAGAENEQFF
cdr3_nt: TGCAGTGCGTGGGGACTAGCGGGAGCGGAAAATGAGCAGTTCTTC

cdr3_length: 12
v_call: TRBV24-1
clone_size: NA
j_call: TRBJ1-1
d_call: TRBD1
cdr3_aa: CATSDSGGVAFF
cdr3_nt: TGTGCCACCAGTGATTCAGGGGGGGTTGCTTTCTTT

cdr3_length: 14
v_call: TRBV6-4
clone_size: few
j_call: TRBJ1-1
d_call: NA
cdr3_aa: CASSVSLGNTEAFF
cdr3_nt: TGTGCCAGCAGTGTCTCCCTTGGGAACACTGAAGCTTTCTTT

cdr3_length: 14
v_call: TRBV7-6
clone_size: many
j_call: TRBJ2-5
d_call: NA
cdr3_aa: CASSLSGGQETQYF
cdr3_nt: TGTGCCAGCAGCTTATCGGGTGGGCAAGAGACCCAGTACTTC

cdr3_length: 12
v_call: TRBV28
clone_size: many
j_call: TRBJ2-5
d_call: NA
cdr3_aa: CASRRGSETQYF
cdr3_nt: TGTGCCAGCAGGAGAGGCTCAGAGACCCAGTACTTC

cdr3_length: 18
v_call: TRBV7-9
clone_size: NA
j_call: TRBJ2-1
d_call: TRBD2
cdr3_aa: CASSLRGTSGNLYNEQFF
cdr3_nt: TGTGCCAGCAGCTTAAGAGGGACTAGCGGGAACCTCTACAATGAGCAGTTCTTC

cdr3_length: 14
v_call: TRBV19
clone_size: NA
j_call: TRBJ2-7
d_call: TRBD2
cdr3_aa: CASSMSGSSYEQYF
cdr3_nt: TGTGCCAGTAGTATGAGCGGGAGCTCCTACGAGCAGTACTTC

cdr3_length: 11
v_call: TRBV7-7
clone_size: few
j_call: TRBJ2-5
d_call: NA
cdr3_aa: CASSFAGTQYF
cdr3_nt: TGTGCTAGCTCGTTCGCGGGGACCCAGTACTTC

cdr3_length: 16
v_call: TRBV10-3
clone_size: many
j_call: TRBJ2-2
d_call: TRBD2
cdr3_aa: CAISESVAGEFGELFF
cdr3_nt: TGTGCCATCAGTGAGTCGGTAGCGGGAGAATTCGGGGAGCTGTTTTTT

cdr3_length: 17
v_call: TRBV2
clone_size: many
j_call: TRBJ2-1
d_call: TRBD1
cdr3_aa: CASSETAGTGGFGEQFF
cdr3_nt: TGTGCCAGCAGTGAGACCGCCGGGACAGGGGGCTTCGGCGAGCAGTTCTTC

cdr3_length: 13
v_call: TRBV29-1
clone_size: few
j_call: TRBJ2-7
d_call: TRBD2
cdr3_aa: CSAKTSGSYEQYF
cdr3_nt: TGCAGCGCCAAGACTAGCGGGAGCTACGAGCAGTACTTC

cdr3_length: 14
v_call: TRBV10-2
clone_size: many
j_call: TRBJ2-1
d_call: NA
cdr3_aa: CASSELSPPNEQFF
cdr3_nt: TGCGCCAGCAGTGAGCTCTCTCCACCCAATGAGCAGTTCTTC

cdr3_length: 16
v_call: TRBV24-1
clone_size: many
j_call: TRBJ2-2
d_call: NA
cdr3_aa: CATSDLRFDATGELFF
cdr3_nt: TGTGCCACCAGTGATTTGAGGTTCGATGCCACCGGGGAGCTGTTTTTT

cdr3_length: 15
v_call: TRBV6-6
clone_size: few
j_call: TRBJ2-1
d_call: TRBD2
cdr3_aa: CASRATGTSGSEQFF
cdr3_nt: TGTGCCAGCAGAGCGACCGGGACTAGCGGGAGTGAGCAGTTCTTC

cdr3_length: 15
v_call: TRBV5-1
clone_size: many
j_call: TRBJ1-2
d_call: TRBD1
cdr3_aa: CASSPAGQGAYGYTF
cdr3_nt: TGCGCCAGCAGCCCAGCGGGACAGGGAGCCTATGGCTACACCTTC

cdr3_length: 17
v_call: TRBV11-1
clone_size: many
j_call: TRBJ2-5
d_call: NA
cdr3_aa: CASSLALGVRGQETQYF
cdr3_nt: TGTGCCAGCAGCTTAGCGCTCGGTGTACGGGGCCAAGAGACCCAGTACTTC

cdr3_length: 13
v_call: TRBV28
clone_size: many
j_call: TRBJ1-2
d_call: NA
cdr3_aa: CASSTGWRTGYTF
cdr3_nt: TGTGCCAGCAGTACAGGGTGGAGAACTGGCTACACCTTC

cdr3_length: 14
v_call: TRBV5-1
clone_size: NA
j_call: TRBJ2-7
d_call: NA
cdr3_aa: CASSLELAHNEQYF
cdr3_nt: TGCGCCAGCAGCTTGGAACTAGCCCATAACGAGCAGTACTTC

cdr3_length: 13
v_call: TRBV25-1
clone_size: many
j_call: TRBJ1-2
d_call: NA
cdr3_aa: CASSGGALSGYTF
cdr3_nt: TGTGCCAGCAGTGGGGGCGCTCTTTCGGGCTACACCTTC

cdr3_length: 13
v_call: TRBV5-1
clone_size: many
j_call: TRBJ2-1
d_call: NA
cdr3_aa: CASSLADYNEQFF
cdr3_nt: TGCGCCAGCAGCTTGGCAGACTACAATGAGCAGTTCTTC

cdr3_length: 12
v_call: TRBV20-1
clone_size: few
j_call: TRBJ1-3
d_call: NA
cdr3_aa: CSARPGGNTIYF
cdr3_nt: TGCAGTGCTAGGCCAGGAGGAAACACCATATATTTT

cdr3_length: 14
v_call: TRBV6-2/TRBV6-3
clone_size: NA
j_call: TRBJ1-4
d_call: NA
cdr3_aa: CASSLVATNEKLFF
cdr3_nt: TGTGCCAGCAGTTTGGTTGCAACTAATGAAAAACTGTTTTTT

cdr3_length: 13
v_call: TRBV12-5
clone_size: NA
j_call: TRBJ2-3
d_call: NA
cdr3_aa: CASGLAPQDTQYF
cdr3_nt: TGTGCTAGTGGTTTGGCCCCTCAGGATACGCAGTATTTT

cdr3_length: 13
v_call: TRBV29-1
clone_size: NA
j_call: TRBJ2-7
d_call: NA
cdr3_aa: CSVKASLAYEQYF
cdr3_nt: TGCAGCGTTAAAGCTTCACTAGCTTACGAGCAGTACTTC

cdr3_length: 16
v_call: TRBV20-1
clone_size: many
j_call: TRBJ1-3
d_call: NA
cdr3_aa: CSARDLLDLAGNTIYF
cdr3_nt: TGCAGTGCTAGAGATCTCCTGGATTTGGCTGGAAACACCATATATTTT

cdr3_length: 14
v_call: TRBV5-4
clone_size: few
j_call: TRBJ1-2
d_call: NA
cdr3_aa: CASSLLAADIGYTF
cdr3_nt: TGTGCCAGCAGCTTGCTAGCCGCGGACATCGGCTACACCTTC

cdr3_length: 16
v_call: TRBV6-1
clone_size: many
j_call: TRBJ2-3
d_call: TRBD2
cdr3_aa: CASAWSTSGISDTQYF
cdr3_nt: TGTGCCAGCGCTTGGTCGACTAGCGGGATCTCAGATACGCAGTATTTT

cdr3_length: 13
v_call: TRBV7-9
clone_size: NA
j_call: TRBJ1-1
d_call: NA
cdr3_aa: CASTRGVNTEAFF
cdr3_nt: TGTGCCAGCACACGGGGTGTGAACACTGAAGCTTTCTTT

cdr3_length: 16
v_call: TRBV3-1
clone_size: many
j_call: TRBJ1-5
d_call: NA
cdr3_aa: CASSQNPGPLNQPQHF
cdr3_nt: TGTGCCAGCAGCCAAAATCCGGGACCCCTGAATCAGCCCCAGCATTTT

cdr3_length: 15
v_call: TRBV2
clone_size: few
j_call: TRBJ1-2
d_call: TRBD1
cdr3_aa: CASSEEGQGNYGYTF
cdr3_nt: TGTGCCAGCAGTGAAGAGGGACAGGGGAACTATGGCTACACCTTC

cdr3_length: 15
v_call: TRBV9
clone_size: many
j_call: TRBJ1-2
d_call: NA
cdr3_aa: CASSALDGAHYGYTF
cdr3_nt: TGTGCCAGCAGCGCCCTAGACGGGGCTCACTATGGCTACACCTTC

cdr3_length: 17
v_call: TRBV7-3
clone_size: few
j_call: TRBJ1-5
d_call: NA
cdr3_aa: CASSLNSGVFNNQPQHF
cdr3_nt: TGTGCCAGCAGCTTAAACTCGGGGGTCTTTAATAATCAGCCCCAGCATTTT

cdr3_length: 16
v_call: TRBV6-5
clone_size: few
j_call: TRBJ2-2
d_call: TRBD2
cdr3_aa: CASSYRGQGGTGELFF
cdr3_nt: TGTGCCAGCAGTTACAGAGGGCAGGGAGGGACCGGGGAGCTGTTTTTT

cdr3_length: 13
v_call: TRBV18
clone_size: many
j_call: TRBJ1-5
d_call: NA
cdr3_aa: CASGLGDNQPQHF
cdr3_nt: TGTGCCAGCGGCCTAGGGGACAATCAGCCCCAGCATTTT

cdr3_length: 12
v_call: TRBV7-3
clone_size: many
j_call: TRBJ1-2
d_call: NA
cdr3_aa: CASSSSGASYTF
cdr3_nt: TGTGCCAGCAGCTCAAGCGGGGCTAGCTACACCTTC

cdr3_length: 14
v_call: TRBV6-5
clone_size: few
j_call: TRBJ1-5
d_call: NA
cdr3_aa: CASSYSGGGQPQHF
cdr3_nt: TGTGCCAGCAGTTACTCAGGTGGCGGACAGCCCCAGCATTTT

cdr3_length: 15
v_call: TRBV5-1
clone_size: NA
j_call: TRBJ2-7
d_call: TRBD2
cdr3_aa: CASSFLAGVSYEQYF
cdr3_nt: TGCGCCAGCAGCTTCCTAGCGGGAGTCTCCTACGAGCAGTACTTC

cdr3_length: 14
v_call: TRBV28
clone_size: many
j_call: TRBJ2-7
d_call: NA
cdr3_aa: CASSFQGNSYEQYF
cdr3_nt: TGTGCCAGCAGTTTCCAGGGCAACTCCTACGAGCAGTACTTC

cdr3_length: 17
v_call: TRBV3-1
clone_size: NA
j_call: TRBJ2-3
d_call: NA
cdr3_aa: CASSQFHLSSSTDTQYF
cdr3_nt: TGTGCCAGCAGCCAATTCCACTTGTCGTCTAGCACAGATACGCAGTATTTT

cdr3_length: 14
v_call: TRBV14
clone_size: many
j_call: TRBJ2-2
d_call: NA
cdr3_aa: CASSIQANTGELFF
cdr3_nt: TGTGCCAGCAGCATACAGGCGAACACCGGGGAGCTGTTTTTT

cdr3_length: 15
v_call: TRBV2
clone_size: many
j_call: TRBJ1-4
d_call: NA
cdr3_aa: CASRLRPVGNEELFF
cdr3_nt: TGTGCCAGCAGACTTCGACCGGTGGGAAATGAAGAACTGTTTTTT

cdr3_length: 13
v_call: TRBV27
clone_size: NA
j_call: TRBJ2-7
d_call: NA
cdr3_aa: CASSATEIYEQYF
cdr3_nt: TGTGCCAGCAGCGCGACGGAGATCTACGAGCAGTACTTC

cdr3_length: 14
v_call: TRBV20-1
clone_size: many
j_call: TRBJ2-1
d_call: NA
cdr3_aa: CSAPGTSLYNEQFF
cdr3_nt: TGCAGTGCTCCCGGGACTTCACTCTACAATGAGCAGTTCTTC

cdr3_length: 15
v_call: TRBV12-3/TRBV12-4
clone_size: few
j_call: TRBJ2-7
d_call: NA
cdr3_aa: CASSYKGDINYEQYF
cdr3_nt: TGTGCCAGCAGTTACAAGGGAGACATAAACTACGAGCAGTACTTC

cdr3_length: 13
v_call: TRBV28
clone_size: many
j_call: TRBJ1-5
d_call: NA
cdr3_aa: CASSFARNQPQHF
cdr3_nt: TGTGCCAGCAGTTTCGCCCGAAATCAGCCCCAGCATTTT

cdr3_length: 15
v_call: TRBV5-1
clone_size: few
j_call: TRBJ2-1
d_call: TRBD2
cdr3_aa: CASSFGTNFYNEQFF
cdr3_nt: TGCGCCAGCAGCTTCGGGACTAACTTCTACAATGAGCAGTTCTTC

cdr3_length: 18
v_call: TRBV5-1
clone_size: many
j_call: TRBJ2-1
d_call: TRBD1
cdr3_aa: CASSLVGQGTYRYNEQFF
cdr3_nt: TGCGCCAGCAGCTTGGTGGGACAGGGGACTTACCGATACAATGAGCAGTTCTTC

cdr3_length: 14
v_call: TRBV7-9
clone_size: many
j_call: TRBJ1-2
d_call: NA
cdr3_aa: CASSPRQGNYGYTF
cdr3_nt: TGTGCCAGCAGCCCCCGTCAGGGCAACTATGGCTACACCTTC

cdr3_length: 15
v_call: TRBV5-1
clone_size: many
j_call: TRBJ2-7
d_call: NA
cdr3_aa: CASSSDRTSSYEQYF
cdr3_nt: TGCGCCAGCAGCTCTGACAGGACTAGCTCCTACGAGCAGTACTTC